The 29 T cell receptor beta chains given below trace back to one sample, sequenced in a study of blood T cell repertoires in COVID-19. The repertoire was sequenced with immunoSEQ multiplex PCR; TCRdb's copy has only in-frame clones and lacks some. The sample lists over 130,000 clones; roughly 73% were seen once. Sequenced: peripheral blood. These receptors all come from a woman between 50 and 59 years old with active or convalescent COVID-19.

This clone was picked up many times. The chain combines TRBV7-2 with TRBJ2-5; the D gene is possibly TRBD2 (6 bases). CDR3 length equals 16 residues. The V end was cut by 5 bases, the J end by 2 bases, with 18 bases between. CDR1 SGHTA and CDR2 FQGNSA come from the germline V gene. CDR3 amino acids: CASSPGVGGVQETQYF. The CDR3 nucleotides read TGTGCCAGCAGCCCGGGAGTGGGGGGAGTTCAAGAGACCCAGTACTTC. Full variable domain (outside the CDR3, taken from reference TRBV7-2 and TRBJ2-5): GAGVSQSPSNKVTEKGKDVELRCDPISGHTALYWYRQSLGQGLEFLIYFQGNSAPDKSGLPSDRFSAERTGGSVSTLTIQRTQQEDSAVYLCASSPGVGGVQETQYFGPGTRLLVL.

CDR3 amino acids: CASSRPGELAKNIQYF. The DNA for the CDR3 is TGTGCCAGCAGCCGGCCAGGGGAGCTAGCCAAAAACATTCAGTACTTC. This sequence joins TRBV7-2 and TRBJ2-4; D is perhaps TRBD1 (6 bases). V lost 5 bases to trimming and J lost 0 bases, with 14 bases between them. CDR1 SGHTA and CDR2 FQGNSA come from the germline V gene. The CDR3 loop spans 16 amino acids. The full variable domain, rest sourced from reference TRBV7-2 and TRBJ2-4, is GAGVSQSPSNKVTEKGKDVELRCDPISGHTALYWYRQSLGQGLEFLIYFQGNSAPDKSGLPSDRFSAERTGGSVSTLTIQRTQQEDSAVYLCASSRPGELAKNIQYFGAGTRLSVL.

The CDR3 DNA sequence: TGTGCCGGGAGTGGACAGGGGGTGGACCAGTACTTC. As protein: CAGSGQGVDQYF. The rearrangement joins TRBV2 to TRBJ2-7; 10 bases are a match to TRBD1. The CDR3 totals 12 residues. Germline V CDR1 and CDR2: SNHLY, FYNNEI. V dropped 11 bases and J dropped 10; count of bases not matched to a gene: 11.

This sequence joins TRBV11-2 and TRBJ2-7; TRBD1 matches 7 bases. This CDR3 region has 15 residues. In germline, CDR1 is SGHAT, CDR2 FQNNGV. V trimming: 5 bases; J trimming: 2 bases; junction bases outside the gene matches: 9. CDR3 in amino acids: CASSQLDRTAYEQYF. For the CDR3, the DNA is TGTGCCAGCAGCCAACTGGACAGGACGGCCTACGAGCAGTACTTC.

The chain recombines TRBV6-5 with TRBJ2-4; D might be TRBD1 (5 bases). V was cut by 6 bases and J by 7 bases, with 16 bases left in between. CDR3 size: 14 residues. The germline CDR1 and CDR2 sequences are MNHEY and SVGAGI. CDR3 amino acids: CASSRQGRSNIQYF. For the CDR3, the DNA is TGTGCCAGCAGCAGGCAGGGAAGGTCGAACATTCAGTACTTC.

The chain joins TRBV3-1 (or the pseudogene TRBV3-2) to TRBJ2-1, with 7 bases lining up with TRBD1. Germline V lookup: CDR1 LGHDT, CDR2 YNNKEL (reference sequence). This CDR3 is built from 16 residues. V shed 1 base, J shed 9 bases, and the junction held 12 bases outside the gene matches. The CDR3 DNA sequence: TGTGCCAGCAGCCAAGGAACAGGGGTTATGCTCGGTGAGCAGTTCTTC. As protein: CASSQGTGVMLGEQFF.

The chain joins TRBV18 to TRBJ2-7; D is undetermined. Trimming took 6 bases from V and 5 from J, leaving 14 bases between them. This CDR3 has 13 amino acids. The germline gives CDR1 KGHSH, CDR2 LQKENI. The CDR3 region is CASSAVADDEQYF. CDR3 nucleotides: TGTGCCAGCTCGGCGGTGGCCGATGACGAGCAGTACTTC.

CDR3 DNA: TGTGCCAGCAGCCTAGGCCGGGACAGGGGTTTGGCTGAGCAGTTCTTC. It yields the protein CASSLGRDRGLAEQFF. V is TRBV7-2 and J is TRBJ2-1, with 10 bases that match TRBD1. V gave up 5 bases and J gave up 9 bases; unmatched junction bases: 13. Germline V gives CDR1 SGHTA, CDR2 FQGNSA. The CDR3 spans 16 residues.

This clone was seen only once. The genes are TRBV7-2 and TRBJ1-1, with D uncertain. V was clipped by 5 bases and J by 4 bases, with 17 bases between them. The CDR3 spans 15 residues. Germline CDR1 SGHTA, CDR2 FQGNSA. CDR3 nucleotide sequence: TGTGCCAGCAGCCTACATTTGGGTCGGAGCACTGAAGCTTTCTTT. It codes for CASSLHLGRSTEAFF.

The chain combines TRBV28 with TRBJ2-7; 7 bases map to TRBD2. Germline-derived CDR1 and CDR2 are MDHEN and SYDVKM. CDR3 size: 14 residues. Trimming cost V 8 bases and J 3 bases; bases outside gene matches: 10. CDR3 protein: CASHPGGGLYEQYF. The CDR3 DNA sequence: TGTGCCAGCCACCCGGGGGGAGGCCTCTACGAGCAGTACTTC.

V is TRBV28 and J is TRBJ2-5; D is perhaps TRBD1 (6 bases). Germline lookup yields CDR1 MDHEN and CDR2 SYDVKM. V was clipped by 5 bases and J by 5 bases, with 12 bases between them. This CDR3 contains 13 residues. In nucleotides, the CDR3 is TGTGCCAGCAGTCGCAGGGGCGTCGAGACCCAGTACTTC. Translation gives CASSRRGVETQYF. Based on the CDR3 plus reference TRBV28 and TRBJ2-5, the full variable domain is DVKVTQSSRYLVKRTGEKVFLECVQDMDHENMFWYRQDPGLGLRLIYFSYDVKMKEKGDIPEGYSVSREKKERFSLILESASTNQTSMYLCASSRRGVETQYFGPGTRLLVL.

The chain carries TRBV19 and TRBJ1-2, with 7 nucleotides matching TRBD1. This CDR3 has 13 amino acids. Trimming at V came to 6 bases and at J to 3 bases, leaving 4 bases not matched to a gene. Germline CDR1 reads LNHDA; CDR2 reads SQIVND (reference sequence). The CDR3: CASSPDRDYGYTF. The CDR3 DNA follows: TGTGCCAGTAGCCCAGACAGGGACTATGGCTACACCTTC.

The CDR3 sequence is CASSRSRRTDQETQYF. The CDR3 DNA follows: TGTGCCAGCAGCCGATCTCGGCGGACAGATCAAGAGACCCAGTACTTC. This sequence joins TRBV3-1 (or the pseudogene TRBV3-2) and TRBJ2-5, with TRBD1 as a possible D gene (6 bases). V was shortened by 4 bases and J by 2 bases, with 17 bases between the two germline ends. The CDR3 covers 16 residues. Germline V gene data show CDR1 as LGHDT and CDR2 as YNNKEL (reference sequence).

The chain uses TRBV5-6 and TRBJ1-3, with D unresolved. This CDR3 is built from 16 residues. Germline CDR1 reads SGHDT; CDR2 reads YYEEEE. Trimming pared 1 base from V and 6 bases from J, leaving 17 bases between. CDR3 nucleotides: TGTGCCAGCAGCTTGTACTTCGGGGTAGACGCAAACACCATATATTTT. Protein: CASSLYFGVDANTIYF.

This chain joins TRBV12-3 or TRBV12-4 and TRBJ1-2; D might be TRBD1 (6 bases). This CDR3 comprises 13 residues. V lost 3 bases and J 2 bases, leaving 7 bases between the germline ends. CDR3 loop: CASSLGTNYGYTF. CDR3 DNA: TGTGCCAGCAGTTTGGGGACAAACTATGGCTACACCTTC.

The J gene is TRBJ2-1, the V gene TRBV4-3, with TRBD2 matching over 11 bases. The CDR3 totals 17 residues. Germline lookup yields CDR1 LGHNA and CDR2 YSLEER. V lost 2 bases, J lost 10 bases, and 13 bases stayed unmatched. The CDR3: CASSQSIAGGPWREQFF. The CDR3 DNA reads TGCGCCAGCAGCCAATCCATAGCGGGAGGGCCCTGGCGGGAGCAGTTCTTC.

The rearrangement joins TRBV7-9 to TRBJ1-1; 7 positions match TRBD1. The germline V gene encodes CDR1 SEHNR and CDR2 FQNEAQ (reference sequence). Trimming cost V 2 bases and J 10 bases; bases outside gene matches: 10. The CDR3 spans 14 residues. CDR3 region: CASSLTGDSIRAFF. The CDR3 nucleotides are TGTGCCAGCAGCTTAACGGGGGACAGCATCCGAGCTTTCTTT.

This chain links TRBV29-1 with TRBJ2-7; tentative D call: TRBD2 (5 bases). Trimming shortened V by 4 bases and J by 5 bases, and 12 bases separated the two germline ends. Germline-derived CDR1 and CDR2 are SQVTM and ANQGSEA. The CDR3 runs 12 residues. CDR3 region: CSVAIATHEQYF. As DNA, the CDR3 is TGCAGCGTTGCGATAGCGACCCACGAGCAGTACTTC.

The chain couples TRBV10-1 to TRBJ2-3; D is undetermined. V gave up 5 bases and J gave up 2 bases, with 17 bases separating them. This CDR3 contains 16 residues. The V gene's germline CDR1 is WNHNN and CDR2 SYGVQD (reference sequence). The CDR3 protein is CASSRKWVGLTDTQYF. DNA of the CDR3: TGCGCCAGCAGTCGGAAGTGGGTGGGCCTCACAGATACGCAGTATTTT.

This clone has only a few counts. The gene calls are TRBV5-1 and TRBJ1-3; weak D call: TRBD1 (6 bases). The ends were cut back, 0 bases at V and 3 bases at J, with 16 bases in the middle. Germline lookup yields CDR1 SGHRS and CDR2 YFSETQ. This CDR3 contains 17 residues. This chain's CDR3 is CASSLAAGAQGGNTIYF. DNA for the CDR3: TGCGCCAGCAGCTTGGCCGCAGGGGCTCAGGGTGGAAACACCATATATTTT.

The CDR3 DNA is TGTGCCAGTAGTAAGACAGGGACGGGGACTGAAGCTTTCTTT. It yields the protein CASSKTGTGTEAFF. The genes are TRBV19 and TRBJ1-1, with 7 bases fitting TRBD1. The CDR3 extends over 14 amino acids. Per the germline V gene, CDR1 is LNHDA and CDR2 is SQIVND (reference sequence). V lost 4 bases to trimming and J lost 5 bases; unmatched junction nucleotides: 7.

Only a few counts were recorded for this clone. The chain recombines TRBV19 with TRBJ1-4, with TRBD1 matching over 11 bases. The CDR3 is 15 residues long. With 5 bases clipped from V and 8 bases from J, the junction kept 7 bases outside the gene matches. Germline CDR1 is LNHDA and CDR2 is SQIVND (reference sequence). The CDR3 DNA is TGTGCCAGTAGTTCCGGGACAGGGGGGGGAGAAAAACTGTTTTTT. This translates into CASSSGTGGGEKLFF. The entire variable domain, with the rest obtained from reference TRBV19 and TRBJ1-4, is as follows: DGGITQSPKYLFRKEGQNVTLSCEQNLNHDAMYWYRQDPGQGLRLIYYSQIVNDFQKGDIAEGYSVSREKKESFPLTVTSAQKNPTAFYLCASSSGTGGGEKLFFGSGTQLSVL.

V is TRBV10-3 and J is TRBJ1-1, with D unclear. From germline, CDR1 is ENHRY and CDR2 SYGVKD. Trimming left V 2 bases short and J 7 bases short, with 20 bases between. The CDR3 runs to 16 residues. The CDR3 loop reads CAISENPGLRAGEAFF. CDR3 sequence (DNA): TGTGCCATCAGTGAGAACCCCGGGTTGAGGGCTGGTGAAGCTTTCTTT.

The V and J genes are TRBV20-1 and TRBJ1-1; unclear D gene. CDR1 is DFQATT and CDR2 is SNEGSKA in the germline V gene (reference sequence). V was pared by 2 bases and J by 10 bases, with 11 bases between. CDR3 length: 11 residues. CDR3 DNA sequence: TGCAGTGCTAGACCGGTTGAGAGAGCTTTCTTT. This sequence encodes CSARPVERAFF.

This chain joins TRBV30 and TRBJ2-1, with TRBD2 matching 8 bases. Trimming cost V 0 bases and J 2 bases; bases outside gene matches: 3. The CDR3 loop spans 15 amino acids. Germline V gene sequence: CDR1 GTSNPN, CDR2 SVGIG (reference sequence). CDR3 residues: CAWSVPAGAYNEQFF. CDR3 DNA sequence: TGTGCCTGGAGTGTGCCAGCGGGGGCCTACAATGAGCAGTTCTTC.

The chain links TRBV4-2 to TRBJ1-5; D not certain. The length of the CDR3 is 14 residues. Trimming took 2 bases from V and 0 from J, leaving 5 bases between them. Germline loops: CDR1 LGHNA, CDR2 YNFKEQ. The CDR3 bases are TGTGCCAGCAGCCAACAGTATAGCAATCAGCCCCAGCATTTT. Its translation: CASSQQYSNQPQHF.

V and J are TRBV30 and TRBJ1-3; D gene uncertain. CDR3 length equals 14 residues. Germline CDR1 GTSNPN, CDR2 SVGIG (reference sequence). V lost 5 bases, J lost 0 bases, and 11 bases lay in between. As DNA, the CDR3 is TGTGCCTGGGGCGCGGGAGTCTCTGGAAACACCATATATTTT. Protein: CAWGAGVSGNTIYF.

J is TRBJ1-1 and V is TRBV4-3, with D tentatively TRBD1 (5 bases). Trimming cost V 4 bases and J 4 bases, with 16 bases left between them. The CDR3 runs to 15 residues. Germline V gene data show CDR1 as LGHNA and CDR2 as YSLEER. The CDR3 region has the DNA TGCGCCAGCAGCCCCTCACTTAACAGGTTCACTGAAGCTTTCTTT. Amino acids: CASSPSLNRFTEAFF.

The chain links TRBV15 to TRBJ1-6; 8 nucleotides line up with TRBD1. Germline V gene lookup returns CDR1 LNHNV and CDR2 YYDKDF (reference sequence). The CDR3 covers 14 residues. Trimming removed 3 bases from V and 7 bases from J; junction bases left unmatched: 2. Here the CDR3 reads CATSRWDRNSPLHF. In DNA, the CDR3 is TGTGCCACCAGCAGGTGGGACAGGAATTCACCCCTCCACTTT.